This T cell receptor (beta chain) originates from a study of T cell responses to AZD1222 COVID-19 vaccine. Study-level results: As reported, nearly half of all spike-specific TCRs target variant regions that are unmutated. The sample set comprised mostly white British donors with more females, and clonal diversity was possibly underestimated.

With regard to this clone: The antigen is not known.

The ends lost 1 base at V and 5 bases at J; junction bases unmatched: 4. Germline V gives CDR1 MDHEN, CDR2 SYDVKM. This CDR3 contains 15 residues. Profiled with immunoSEQ multiplex PCR; TCRdb holds only in-frame clones, not every one. The sample includes 70,000 to 95,000 clones, roughly 86% of them seen just once. The chain is built from TRBV28 and TRBJ1-1; 10 bases are a match to TRBD1. The source is an adult in good health. The sequences come from peripheral blood, collected on day 0 of MenACWY control vaccination. This CDR3 reads CASSLYGQGDTEAFF. Written as DNA, the CDR3 is TGTGCCAGCAGTTTATACGGACAGGGGGATACTGAAGCTTTCTTT.